The 23 T cell receptor beta chains in this list originate from one sample, sequenced in a study of metastatic and nonmetastatic thyroid tumors. No patient received treatment before thyroid surgery. TCRdb used MiXCR to call clones anew from the PCR reads. The top ten clones hold about 8.4% of a sample with just under 60,000 clones, about 17% of them seen once. Sequencing was carried out using blood. Every receptor here comes from a male donor with papillary thyroid cancer or a benign thyroid nodule (not recorded which). Some clones in this sample may be carry-over from other donors' samples.

This clone was seen ten or more times. The chain carries TRBV28 and TRBJ1-1; 7 bases agree with TRBD1. Germline V gene data show CDR1 as MDHEN and CDR2 as SYDVKM. The CDR3 runs 14 residues. Losses at the gene ends were 5 bases for V and 2 bases for J; bases not matched to a gene: 5. CDR3 in DNA: TGTGCCAGCAGTGTGACAGGGAGAAACACTGAAGCTTTCTTT. This sequence encodes CASSVTGRNTEAFF.

This clone was observed a handful of times. CDR3 amino acids: CSIQPVCTEAFF. In nucleotides, the CDR3 is TGCAGCATCCAACCCGTATGCACTGAAGCTTTCTTT. The V call is TRBV29-1, the J call TRBJ1-1, with no clear D. The germline V and J ends were trimmed by 8 bases and 4 bases, with 14 bases remaining between them. Germline V lookup: CDR1 SQVTM, CDR2 ANQGSEA. The CDR3 has 12 residues.

This clone was picked up many times. The chain couples TRBV25-1 to TRBJ1-1; D may be TRBD1 (6 bases). The CDR3 contains 16 residues. Germline CDR1 and CDR2: MGHDK and SYGVNS. Trimming took 3 bases from V and 1 from J, leaving 15 bases between them. This chain's CDR3 is CASSDITGGENTEAFF. DNA of the CDR3: TGTGCCAGCAGTGATATCACGGGGGGCGAGAACACTGAAGCTTTCTTT.

The table lists this clone with a few counts. A much larger clone sits a single nucleotide away, making a read error possible. The chain carries TRBV6-1 and TRBJ2-1; perhaps TRBD1 as D (5 bases). CDR3 length: 15 residues. V lost 6 bases to trimming and J lost 0 bases, with 12 bases between them. Germline CDR1 and CDR2: MNHNS and SASEGT. The CDR3 sequence is CASSPNRCSYNEQFF. The CDR3 region has the DNA TGTGCCAGCAGCCCGAACAGGTGCTCCTACAATGAGCAGTTCTTC.

This clone showed up many times. The chain couples TRBV4-1 to TRBJ1-2, with D tentatively TRBD1 (5 bases). This CDR3 has 14 amino acids. In germline, CDR1 is MGHRA, CDR2 YSYEKL. Trimming cost V 4 bases and J 2 bases, with 11 bases left between them. CDR3 protein: CASSRGTGNYGYTF. In DNA, the CDR3 is TGCGCCAGCAGCCGGGGGACGGGAAACTATGGCTACACCTTC.

This clone was observed many times. This chain joins TRBV6-2 or TRBV6-3 and TRBJ2-3; TRBD1 might be the D (6 bases). Trimming removed 2 bases from V and 0 bases from J, with 12 bases in between. The CDR3 is 16 amino acids. Per germline, CDR1 MNHEY and CDR2 SVGEGT. The CDR3 nucleotides read TGTGCCAGCAGTTACCTGCAGGGGCAAAGCACAGATACGCAGTATTTT. Amino acid sequence: CASSYLQGQSTDTQYF.

Only a few counts were recorded for this clone. The chain employs TRBV6-1 and TRBJ1-2; TRBD1 might be the D (6 bases). This CDR3 has 16 residues. V was shortened by 7 bases and J by 2 bases, with 20 bases between the two germline ends. CDR1 MNHNS and CDR2 SASEGT come from the germline V gene. CDR3 residues: CASIPATGGLNYGYTF. CDR3 nucleotides: TGTGCCAGCATCCCTGCTACGGGGGGCTTAAACTATGGCTACACCTTC.

This clone was detected many times. This chain connects TRBV2 to TRBJ2-3, with 9 bases identical to TRBD2. V shed 4 bases, J shed 5 bases, and the junction held 4 bases outside the gene matches. Germline V gives CDR1 SNHLY, CDR2 FYNNEI. This CDR3 spans 14 amino acids. The DNA for the CDR3 is TGTGCCAGCAGTGTCGCGGGGGGGGTAGATACGCAGTATTTT. Encoded protein: CASSVAGGVDTQYF.

A word on this clone: A much larger clone is a single base away; this may be a read error. The rearrangement joins TRBV16 to TRBJ1-2, with D unresolved. V lost 0 bases and J 10 bases, leaving 12 bases between the germline ends. Germline lookup yields CDR1 KGHSY and CDR2 FQNENV. CDR3 length: 13 amino acids. The chain's CDR3 is CASSQSLGSVYTF. The CDR3 DNA sequence: TGTGCCAGCAGCCAATCTCTAGGGAGCGTCTACACCTTC.

The table lists this clone with many counts. The rearrangement links TRBV5-6 to TRBJ1-6, with D unresolved. Germline assignment: CDR1 SGHDT and CDR2 YYEEEE. Trimming shortened V by 4 bases and J by 7 bases, and 12 bases separated the two germline ends. This CDR3 has 14 amino acids. The CDR3 coding sequence is TGTGCCAGCAGCGTTGGTAGTAGCAATTCACCCCTCCACTTT. As protein: CASSVGSSNSPLHF.

Worth noting for this clone: The identical CDR3 is also encoded by other nucleotide sequences in the sample. The V call is TRBV5-1, the J call TRBJ1-1; possible D gene TRBD1, 5 bases. V was pared by 4 bases and J by 0 bases, with 10 bases between. The germline gives CDR1 SGHRS, CDR2 YFSETQ. This CDR3 is 14 amino acids long. For the CDR3, the DNA is TGCGCCAGCAGCCTGGGGCAGGTGAACACTGAAGCTTTCTTT. Amino acid sequence: CASSLGQVNTEAFF.

The J gene is TRBJ2-2, the V gene TRBV12-3 or TRBV12-4; 8 nucleotides match TRBD2. V trimming: 7 bases; J trimming: 7 bases; junction bases outside the gene matches: 14. The CDR3 loop spans 16 amino acids. The CDR3 sequence: CASILAGGQRDGELFF. DNA for the CDR3: TGTGCCAGCATTCTCGCGGGGGGCCAAAGGGACGGGGAGCTGTTTTTT.

This clone was counted ten times or more. The chain links TRBV20-1 to TRBJ2-2; D might be TRBD2 (5 bases). Germline V gives CDR1 DFQATT, CDR2 SNEGSKA (reference sequence). The length of the CDR3 is 16 residues. V dropped 3 bases and J dropped 1 base, with 15 bases sitting between them. Written as DNA, the CDR3 is TGCAGTGCTAGCCCAGCGACGGGGATGAACACCGGGGAGCTGTTTTTT. Its translation: CSASPATGMNTGELFF.

This clone was detected many times. V and J are TRBV7-2 and TRBJ2-1; the D gene is possibly TRBD1 (6 bases). CDR1 and CDR2 from the germline V gene are SGHTA and FQGNSA. V was clipped by 1 base and J by 8 bases, with 12 bases between them. The CDR3 is 14 residues long. CDR3 in amino acids: CASSLGAQGYEQFF. The CDR3 DNA sequence: TGTGCCAGCAGCTTAGGTGCCCAGGGGTATGAGCAGTTCTTC.

This clone was seen at least ten times. This rearrangement joins TRBV6-4 to TRBJ2-3; TRBD2 agrees at 7 bases. There are 15 residues in the CDR3. Germline loops: CDR1 MRHNA, CDR2 SNTAGT. Losses at the gene ends were 5 bases for V and 6 bases for J; bases not matched to a gene: 11. CDR3 in amino acids: CASSSTGGGTDTQYF. CDR3 DNA: TGTGCCAGCAGTTCCACCGGCGGGGGTACGGATACGCAGTATTTT.

V and J are TRBV9 and TRBJ2-2, with a possible D match to TRBD1 (7 bases). V lost 4 bases to trimming and J lost 6 bases, with 22 bases between them. Germline CDR1 SGDLS, CDR2 YYNGEE. The CDR3 is 17 residues long. CDR3 in amino acids: CASSLRTGTGEAGELFF. The CDR3 DNA sequence: TGTGCCAGCAGCCTCCGAACCGGCACAGGGGAGGCCGGGGAGCTGTTTTTT.

This clone was counted ten times or more. The chain employs TRBV9 and TRBJ1-2; no definite D call. The germline V gene encodes CDR1 SGDLS and CDR2 YYNGEE. V lost 5 bases to trimming and J lost 5 bases, with 16 bases between them. This CDR3 comprises 14 residues. The CDR3 sequence: CASSGVGSSYGYTF. In DNA form, the CDR3 reads TGTGCCAGCAGTGGGGTGGGCAGCTCATATGGCTACACCTTC. Together with reference TRBV9 and TRBJ1-2, the CDR3 gives the full variable domain: DSGVTQTPKHLITATGQRVTLRCSPRSGDLSVYWYQQSLDQGLQFLIQYYNGEERAKGNILERFSAQQFPDLHSELNLSSLELGDSALYFCASSGVGSSYGYTFGSGTRLTVV.

This clone was recorded a few times. At one boundary the junction diverges from the germline segment, which might be a read error. This chain joins TRBV4-2 and TRBJ2-2; TRBD2 aligns across 7 bases. CDR1 is LGHNA, CDR2 YNFKEQ, per germline. The CDR3 sequence is 11 residues long. This CDR3 is CASSQGGGAVF. The CDR3 nucleotides are TGTGCCAGCAGCCAAGGGGGGGGAGCTGTTTTT.

This clone was counted many times. The rearrangement joins TRBV28 to TRBJ2-3; no clear D. The length of the CDR3 is 17 residues. Germline lookup yields CDR1 MDHEN and CDR2 SYDVKM. V was clipped by 2 bases and J by 4 bases, with 19 bases between them. In nucleotides, the CDR3 is TGTGCCAGCAGTTTAAACGCAGCCCGAATGGGCCCAGATACGCAGTATTTT. This gives the protein CASSLNAARMGPDTQYF.

This clone was found many times. The chain is built from TRBV4-3 and TRBJ1-2, with D unresolved. Germline values: CDR1 LGHNA, CDR2 YSLEER. The V gene lost 0 bases and the J gene lost 5 bases, with 7 bases spanning the gap. This CDR3 has 13 amino acids. Here the CDR3 DNA reads TGCGCCAGCAGCCAAGAAGAGGGATATGGCTACACCTTC. It specifies CASSQEEGYGYTF.

With regard to this clone: It may be a read error: a sequence one base away is much more abundant. The same CDR3 is also encoded by other DNA sequences in this sample. This rearrangement joins TRBV7-9 to TRBJ2-2; tentatively, D is TRBD2 (5 bases). Germline V CDR1 and CDR2: SEHNR, FQNEAQ (reference sequence). The CDR3 contains 13 residues. CDR3 bases: TGTGCCAGCAGCTCCAGCGGCACCGGGGAGTTGTTTTTT. It is translated as CASSSSGTGELFF. The full variable domain, its missing parts supplied by reference TRBV7-9 and TRBJ2-2, is DTGVSQNPRHKITKRGQNVTFRCDPISEHNRLYWYRQTLGQGPEFLTYFQNEAQLEKSRLLSDRFSAERPKGSFSTLEIQRTEQGDSAMYLCASSSSGTGELFFGEGSRLTVL.

The table lists this clone with many counts. J is TRBJ2-3 and V is TRBV6-1; maybe TRBD1 (6 bases). The CDR3 extends over 13 amino acids. V dropped 5 bases and J dropped 2 bases, with 8 bases sitting between them. Germline values: CDR1 MNHNS, CDR2 SASEGT. The CDR3 protein is CASSQGTTDTQYF. The CDR3 bases are TGTGCCAGCAGTCAGGGGACCACAGATACGCAGTATTTT.

The sample holds a few counts of this clone. A read error may explain this, as a much larger clone is one base away. The chain joins TRBV7-2 to TRBJ1-1, with TRBD1 identical over 7 bases. CDR3 length equals 15 residues. Germline V gene lookup returns CDR1 SGHTA and CDR2 FQGNSA. With 1 base clipped from V and 4 bases from J, the junction kept 6 bases outside the gene matches. The CDR3 sequence: CASSLGVAGGTEAFF. CDR3 nucleotides: TGTGCCAGCAGCTTAGGAGTGGCAGGGGGCACTGAAGCTTTCTTT. Complete variable domain (other parts from reference TRBV7-2 and TRBJ1-1): GAGVSQSPSNKVTEKGKDVELRCDPISGHTALYWYRQSLGQGLEFLIYFQGNSAPDKSGLPSDRFSAERTGGSVSTLTIQRTQQEDSAVYLCASSLGVAGGTEAFFGQGTRLTVV.